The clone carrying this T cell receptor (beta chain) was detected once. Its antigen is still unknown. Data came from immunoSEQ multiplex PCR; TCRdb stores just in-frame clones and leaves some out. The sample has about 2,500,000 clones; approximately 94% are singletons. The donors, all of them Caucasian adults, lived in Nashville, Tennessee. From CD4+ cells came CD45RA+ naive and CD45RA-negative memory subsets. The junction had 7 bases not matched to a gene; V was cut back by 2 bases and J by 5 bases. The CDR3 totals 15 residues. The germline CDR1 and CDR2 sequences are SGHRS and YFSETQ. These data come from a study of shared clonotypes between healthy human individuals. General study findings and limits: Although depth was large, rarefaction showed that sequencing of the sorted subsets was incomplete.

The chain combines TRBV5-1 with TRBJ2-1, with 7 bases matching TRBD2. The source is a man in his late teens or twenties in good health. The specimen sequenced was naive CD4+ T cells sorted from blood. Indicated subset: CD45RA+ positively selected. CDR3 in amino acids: CASSLLAGENNEQFF. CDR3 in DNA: TGCGCCAGCAGCTTATTGGCGGGGGAAAACAATGAGCAGTTCTTC.